This is a list of T cell receptor beta chains from one sample in a study of blood T cell repertoires in COVID-19. Measured with immunoSEQ multiplex PCR; TCRdb has only the in-frame clones, and not every one. The repertoire includes some 42,000 clones, nearly 90% of them detected once, and approximately 3% sits in the top ten. The sample was peripheral blood. The receptors were gathered from a man aged 50-59 years with active COVID-19. Both conserved end residues are part of each CDR3. Each record gives: V gene, J gene, CDR3 protein.

>TRBV19|TRBJ2-3
CASSISVPDTQYF
>TRBV7-8|TRBJ1-3
CASSFLTRSTSGNTIYF
>TRBV19|TRBJ1-5
CASSTQGNNQPQHF
>TRBV3-1/TRBV3-2|TRBJ1-2
CASSQDPFGSGNYGYTF
>TRBV7-6|TRBJ1-4
CASSLGQGANEKLFF
>TRBV28|TRBJ1-2
CASSLKGVDIGGSGYTF
>TRBV5-1|TRBJ2-3
CASSRTGTPTDTQYF
>TRBV14|TRBJ2-7
CASSLGTGLSYEQYF
>TRBV10-2|TRBJ2-1
CASSETALVYEQFF
>TRBV29-1|TRBJ2-2
CSVGGPRTGELFF